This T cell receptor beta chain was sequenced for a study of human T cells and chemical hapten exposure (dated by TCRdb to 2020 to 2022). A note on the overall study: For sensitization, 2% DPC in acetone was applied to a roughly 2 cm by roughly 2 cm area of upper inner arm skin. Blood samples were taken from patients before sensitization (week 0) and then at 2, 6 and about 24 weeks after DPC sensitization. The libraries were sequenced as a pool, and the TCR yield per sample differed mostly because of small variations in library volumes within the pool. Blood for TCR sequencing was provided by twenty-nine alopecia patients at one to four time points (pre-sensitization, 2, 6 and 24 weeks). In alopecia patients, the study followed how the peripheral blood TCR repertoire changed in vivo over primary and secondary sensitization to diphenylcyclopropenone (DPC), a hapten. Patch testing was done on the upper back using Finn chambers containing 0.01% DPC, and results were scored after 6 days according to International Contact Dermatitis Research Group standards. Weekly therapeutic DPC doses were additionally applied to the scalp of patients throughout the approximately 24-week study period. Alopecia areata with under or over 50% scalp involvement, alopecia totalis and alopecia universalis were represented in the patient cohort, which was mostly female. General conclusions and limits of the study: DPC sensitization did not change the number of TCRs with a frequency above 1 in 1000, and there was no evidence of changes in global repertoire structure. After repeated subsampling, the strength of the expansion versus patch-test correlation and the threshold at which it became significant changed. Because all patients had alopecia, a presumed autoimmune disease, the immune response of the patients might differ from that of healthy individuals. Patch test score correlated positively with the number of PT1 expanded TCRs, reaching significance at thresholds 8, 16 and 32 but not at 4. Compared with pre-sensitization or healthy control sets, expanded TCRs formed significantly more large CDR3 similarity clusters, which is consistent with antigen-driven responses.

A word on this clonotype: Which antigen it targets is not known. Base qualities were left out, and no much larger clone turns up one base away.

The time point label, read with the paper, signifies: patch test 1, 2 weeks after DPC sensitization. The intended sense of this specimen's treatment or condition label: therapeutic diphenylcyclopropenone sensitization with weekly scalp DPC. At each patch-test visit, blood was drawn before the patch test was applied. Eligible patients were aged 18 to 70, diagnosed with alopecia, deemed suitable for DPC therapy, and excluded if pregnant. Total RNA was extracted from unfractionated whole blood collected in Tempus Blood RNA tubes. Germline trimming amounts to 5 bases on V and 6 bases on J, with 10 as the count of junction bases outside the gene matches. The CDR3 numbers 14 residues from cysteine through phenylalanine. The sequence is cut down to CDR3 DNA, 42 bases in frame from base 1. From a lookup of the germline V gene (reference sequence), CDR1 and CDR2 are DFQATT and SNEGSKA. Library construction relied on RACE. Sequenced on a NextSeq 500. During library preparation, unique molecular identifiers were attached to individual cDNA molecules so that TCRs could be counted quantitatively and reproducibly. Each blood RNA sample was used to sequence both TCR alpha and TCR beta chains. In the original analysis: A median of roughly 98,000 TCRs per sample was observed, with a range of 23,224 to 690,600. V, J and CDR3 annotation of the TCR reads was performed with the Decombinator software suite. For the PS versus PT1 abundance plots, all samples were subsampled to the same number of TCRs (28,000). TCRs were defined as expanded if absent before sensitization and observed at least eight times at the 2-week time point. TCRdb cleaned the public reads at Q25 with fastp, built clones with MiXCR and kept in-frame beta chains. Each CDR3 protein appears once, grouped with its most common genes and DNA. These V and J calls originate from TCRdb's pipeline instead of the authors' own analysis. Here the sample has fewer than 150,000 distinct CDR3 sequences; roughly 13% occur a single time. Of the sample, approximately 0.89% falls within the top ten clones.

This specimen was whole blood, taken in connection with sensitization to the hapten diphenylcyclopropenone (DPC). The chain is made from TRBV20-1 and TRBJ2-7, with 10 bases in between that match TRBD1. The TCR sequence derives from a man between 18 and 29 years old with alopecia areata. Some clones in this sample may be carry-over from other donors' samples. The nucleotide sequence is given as TGCAGTGCTGGCCCCGGGACAGGGGTGGTCGAGCAGTACTTC. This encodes CSAGPGTGVVEQYF.